Below are 31 T cell receptor beta chains sequenced from a single sample in a study of identical twins. TCRdb itself ran the 5' RACE reads through MiXCR, one entry per CDR3 protein. The sample gives 510,000 or so distinct CDR3 sequences, about 15% of which show up once; roughly 0.4% is in the top ten. These data were also reused for a study on yellow fever vaccine responses in identical twins.

The sequencing sample was made of CD4+ T cells sorted from blood. These receptors all come from a woman younger than 30 in good health.

This clonotype was observed a handful of times. A junction boundary mismatches the germline segment, possibly from a read error. The V call is TRBV3-1, the J call TRBJ2-1; D unclear. This CDR3 is built from 11 residues. Germline V gives CDR1 LGHDT, CDR2 YNNKEL (reference sequence). CDR3: CASSQGHEQFF. The CDR3 bases are TGCGCCAGCAGCCAAGGTCATGAGCAGTTCTTC.

This clonotype came up once. The chain has TRBV28 and TRBJ2-1, with 7 bases identical to TRBD1. CDR1 and CDR2 from the germline V gene are MDHEN and SYDVKM. With V trimmed by 7 bases and J by 1 base, 7 bases remained unmatched. The CDR3 loop spans 15 amino acids. The CDR3 DNA sequence: TGTGCCAGCACTCTTGACAGGGCATCCTACAATGAGCAGTTCTTC. Translation: CASTLDRASYNEQFF.

This clonotype has a handful of counts. The V gene is TRBV2, the J gene TRBJ2-2; the match to TRBD2 covers 7 bases. V gave up 8 bases and J gave up 4 bases; unmatched junction bases: 7. Germline V gives CDR1 SNHLY, CDR2 FYNNEI. CDR3 size: 14 residues. The CDR3 is CASGSGVLTGELFF. In nucleotides, the CDR3 is TGTGCCAGCGGGAGCGGGGTTCTCACCGGGGAGCTGTTTTTT. Filled out from reference TRBV2 and TRBJ2-2, the complete variable domain reads EPEVTQTPSHQVTQMGQEVILRCVPISNHLYFYWYRQILGQKVEFLVSFYNNEISEKSEIFDDQFSVERPDGSNFTLKIRSTKLEDSAMYFCASGSGVLTGELFFGEGSRLTVL.

The chain recombines TRBV5-6 with TRBJ2-7; 10 nucleotides match TRBD2. CDR3 length: 15 amino acids. After removal of 4 bases from V and 3 bases from J, the junction contained 7 bases not matched to a gene. CDR1 and CDR2 (germline): SGHDT, YYEEEE. CDR3 DNA sequence: TGTGCCAGCAGCCCCGGACTAGCGGAGTACTACGAGCAGTACTTC. Its translation: CASSPGLAEYYEQYF.

The chain employs TRBV28 and TRBJ2-1, with D unclear. The CDR3 runs to 11 residues. The V gene's germline CDR1 is MDHEN and CDR2 SYDVKM. Between the trimmed V and J ends, which lost 3 bases and 9 bases, there was a span of 6 bases. The CDR3 bases are TGTGCCAGCAGTTTTCTCTTTGAGCAGTTCTTC. Its protein product is CASSFLFEQFF. The full variable domain, completed using reference TRBV28 and TRBJ2-1, is DVKVTQSSRYLVKRTGEKVFLECVQDMDHENMFWYRQDPGLGLRLIYFSYDVKMKEKGDIPEGYSVSREKKERFSLILESASTNQTSMYLCASSFLFEQFFGPGTRLTVL.

This clonotype came up a few times. The chain combines TRBV12-3 or TRBV12-4 with TRBJ2-7; no firm D call. The V and J ends lost 3 bases and 2 bases respectively, with 2 bases between them. This CDR3 has 11 amino acids. CDR3 sequence (DNA): TGTGCCAGCAGTTTCACCTACGAGCAGTACTTC. Amino acid sequence: CASSFTYEQYF.

This clonotype came up a few times. J is TRBJ1-2 and V is TRBV6-1; 7 bases agree with TRBD1. This CDR3 contains 14 residues. CDR1 is MNHNS and CDR2 is SASEGT in the germline V gene. V dropped 3 bases and J dropped 4; count of bases not matched to a gene: 5. The CDR3 sequence: CASSETGPVYGYTF. The CDR3, as DNA: TGTGCCAGCAGTGAGACAGGGCCCGTCTATGGCTACACCTTC.

The chain combines TRBV12-3 or TRBV12-4 with TRBJ2-1; D not resolved. The CDR3 has 12 amino acids. Trimming removed 7 bases at V and 9 bases at J, with 13 bases between. CDR3 in DNA: TGTGCCAGCACCAAAGATGTCTTTGAGCAGTTCTTC. Amino acids: CASTKDVFEQFF.

This chain joins TRBV19 and TRBJ1-5; D may be TRBD1 (5 bases). Germline CDR1 and CDR2: LNHDA and SQIVND (reference sequence). V gave up 3 bases and J gave up 3 bases, with 21 bases separating them. The CDR3 contains 18 residues. The CDR3 coding sequence is TGTGCCAGTAGTATGGGTACCAGGTGGGGGGTGAACAATCAGCCCCAGCATTTT. Its protein product is CASSMGTRWGVNNQPQHF.

This clonotype was found many times. The CDR3 here is CASSQQTHISENEQFF. For the CDR3, the DNA is TGCGCCAGCAGCCAACAGACTCATATATCGGAAAATGAGCAGTTCTTC. V gene TRBV4-1 combines with J gene TRBJ2-1; D is unclear. The CDR3 has 16 amino acids. From germline, CDR1 is MGHRA and CDR2 YSYEKL. Trimming took off 2 bases at V and 7 bases at J, with 18 bases between the two ends.

The V gene is TRBV24-1, the J gene TRBJ2-2; D may be TRBD2 (6 bases). The CDR3 spans 15 residues. V lost 7 bases to trimming and J lost 5 bases, with 16 bases between them. Germline V CDR1 and CDR2: KGHDR, SFDVKD. The CDR3 region is CATSMGRRETGELFF. For the CDR3, the DNA is TGTGCCACCAGCATGGGGCGACGGGAGACCGGGGAGCTGTTTTTT.

The rearrangement links TRBV3-1 to TRBJ2-7, with 10 positions matching TRBD1. Looked up from germline, CDR1 is LGHDT and CDR2 is YNNKEL (reference sequence). This CDR3 contains 14 residues. V lost 4 bases and J lost 5; bases outside the gene matches: 5. CDR3 region: CASSRTGTGDEQYV. The CDR3 nucleotides are TGTGCCAGCAGCCGGACCGGGACAGGGGACGAGCAGTACGTC.

The rearrangement joins TRBV27 to TRBJ2-6; D uncertain. Germline CDR1 is MNHEY and CDR2 is SMNVEV (reference sequence). The CDR3 contains 16 residues. Trimming pared 7 bases from V and 2 bases from J, leaving 15 bases between. The chain's CDR3 is CASMRNTYPGANVLTF. The DNA of the CDR3 is TGTGCCAGCATGCGAAACACCTACCCTGGGGCCAACGTCCTGACTTTC.

The chain joins TRBV6-1 to TRBJ1-1, with 7 bases matching TRBD1. The CDR3 has 14 residues. Germline V gives CDR1 MNHNS, CDR2 SASEGT. The V and J ends lost 4 bases and 7 bases, in that order; junction bases with no gene match: 9. CDR3 protein: CASSGGGTVGEAFF. DNA for the CDR3: TGTGCCAGCAGTGGGGGGGGGACAGTGGGTGAAGCTTTCTTT.

This chain links TRBV7-2 with TRBJ2-3, with 9 bases identical to TRBD2. V dropped 6 bases and J dropped 1; count of bases not matched to a gene: 11. The CDR3 extends over 17 amino acids. Germline CDR1 and CDR2: SGHTA and FQGNSA. The CDR3 here is CASRPWVREGGTDTQYF. CDR3 coding DNA: TGTGCCAGCAGACCGTGGGTGCGGGAGGGGGGCACAGATACGCAGTATTTT.

The rearrangement links TRBV12-3 or TRBV12-4 to TRBJ2-5; TRBD1 is a possible D gene (5 bases). CDR3 length equals 14 residues. V was pared by 6 bases and J by 4 bases, with 15 bases between. CDR3 amino acids: CASSIVGRAETQYF. Here the CDR3 DNA reads TGTGCCAGCAGCATCGTCGGCAGGGCAGAGACCCAGTACTTC.

The table lists this clonotype with a few counts. The CDR3, as DNA: TGTGCCAGCACCCAGGGGACTGAAGCTTTCTTT. Translating it yields CASTQGTEAFF. The rearrangement links TRBV2 to TRBJ1-1; D perhaps matches TRBD1 (6 bases). Germline V CDR1 and CDR2: SNHLY, FYNNEI. This CDR3 contains 11 residues. The V gene lost 7 bases and the J gene lost 5 bases, with 8 bases spanning the gap.

Only a few counts were recorded for this clonotype. The V and J genes are TRBV2 and TRBJ2-3; D possibly corresponds to TRBD2 (5 bases). This CDR3 is 17 amino acids long. The germline V and J ends were trimmed by 3 bases and 1 base, with 17 bases remaining between them. The V gene's germline CDR1 is SNHLY and CDR2 FYNNEI. DNA for the CDR3: TGTGCCAGCAGTGAGAGCGGACGGGTCCCGGGCACAGATACGCAGTATTTT. Amino acid sequence: CASSESGRVPGTDTQYF.

J is TRBJ1-6 and V is TRBV7-8, with 7 positions matching TRBD1. V was clipped by 6 bases and J by 7 bases; unmatched bases: 9. The CDR3 totals 15 residues. Germline CDR1 reads SGHVS; CDR2 reads FQNEAQ. The CDR3 DNA is TGTGCCAGCAGTTTCGCCGGGACAGCAAATTCACCCCTCCACTTT. It encodes CASSFAGTANSPLHF.

The gene calls are TRBV6-1 and TRBJ2-7, with 7 bases identical to TRBD2. V gave up 4 bases and J gave up 3 bases; unmatched junction bases: 18. Germline V gives CDR1 MNHNS, CDR2 SASEGT. The CDR3 has 18 amino acids. The CDR3: CASSGPSSGGGPYYEQYV. CDR3 sequence (DNA): TGTGCCAGCAGTGGCCCATCTTCTGGCGGGGGACCGTACTACGAGCAGTACGTC.

This clonotype has just a few counts. The CDR3: CASSFSRGNEQFF. The CDR3 DNA reads TGTGCCAGCAGTTTCTCCAGGGGTAATGAGCAGTTCTTC. This chain connects TRBV6-6 to TRBJ2-1; tentatively, D is TRBD1 (6 bases). The CDR3 has 13 residues. V was shortened by 4 bases and J by 7 bases, with 11 bases between the two germline ends. Germline V CDR1 and CDR2: MNHNY, SVGAGI (reference sequence).

V and J are TRBV7-9 and TRBJ1-1; D is uncertain. The CDR3 runs 15 residues. The V and J ends lost 5 bases and 1 base respectively, with 14 bases between them. Germline V lookup: CDR1 SEHNR, CDR2 FQNEAQ (reference sequence). CDR3 sequence reads: CASSVLGQTNTEAFF. For the CDR3, the DNA is TGTGCCAGCAGCGTATTAGGGCAGACGAACACTGAAGCTTTCTTT.

V is TRBV19 and J is TRBJ2-1; unclear D gene. The germline CDR1 and CDR2 sequences are LNHDA and SQIVND (reference sequence). V was pared by 5 bases and J by 8 bases, with 13 bases between. CDR3 length: 13 amino acids. Written as DNA, the CDR3 is TGTGCCAGTAGTGCCGACAAGGTCGATGAGCAGTTCTTC. Translation gives CASSADKVDEQFF.

The table lists this clonotype with a few counts. The chain uses TRBV2 and TRBJ2-5, with 13 bases identical to TRBD2. Unmatched junction bases numbered 4, after V lost 2 bases and J lost 7 bases. CDR1 SNHLY and CDR2 FYNNEI come from the germline V gene. CDR3 length equals 15 residues. This chain's CDR3 is CASSESRTSGGTQYF. Here the CDR3 DNA reads TGTGCCAGCAGTGAATCTCGGACTAGCGGGGGGACCCAGTACTTC.

This clonotype came up once. CDR3 bases: TGTGCCAGCAGCTTAGTAGGGGGAGGTCGGACTGGGGCCAACGTCCTGACTTTC. Translated: CASSLVGGGRTGANVLTF. The V gene is TRBV11-2, the J gene TRBJ2-6; TRBD1 or TRBD2 may be the D gene (6 bases each). Trimming removed 1 base from V and 2 bases from J, with 15 bases in between. Germline V lookup: CDR1 SGHAT, CDR2 FQNNGV. The CDR3 consists of 18 residues.

This clonotype came up many times. This chain joins TRBV24-1 and TRBJ2-3; 8 nucleotides agree with TRBD2. The CDR3 runs to 16 residues. V shed 3 bases, J shed 4 bases, and the junction held 8 bases outside the gene matches. Germline V gives CDR1 KGHDR, CDR2 SFDVKD. The CDR3 DNA reads TGTGCCACCAGTGATCTGACTTACGGGGGGGCAGATACGCAGTATTTT. Its translation: CATSDLTYGGADTQYF.

This clonotype has more than one count but fewer than ten. V usage is TRBV20-1 and J usage is TRBJ2-2, with D maybe TRBD1 (6 bases). This CDR3 comprises 16 residues. Germline CDR1 DFQATT, CDR2 SNEGSKA (reference sequence). The V and J ends lost 1 base and 4 bases respectively, with 16 bases between them. The CDR3 DNA is TGCAGTGCTAGAGTACGAAACAGGGTCGGCACCGGGGAGCTGTTTTTT. The encoded protein is CSARVRNRVGTGELFF.

This chain uses TRBV5-1 with TRBJ1-6; no clear D. The CDR3 totals 16 residues. V was trimmed by 2 bases and J by 0 bases, leaving 9 bases between them. The germline V gene encodes CDR1 SGHRS and CDR2 YFSETQ. CDR3 in amino acids: CASSLGFSSYNSPLHF. Here the CDR3 DNA reads TGCGCCAGCAGCTTAGGGTTTAGCTCCTATAATTCACCCCTCCACTTT.

This clonotype was picked up a small number of times. V usage is TRBV3-1 and J usage is TRBJ2-3; TRBD2 aligns across 8 bases. Germline lookup yields CDR1 LGHDT and CDR2 YNNKEL (reference sequence). Losses at the gene ends were 4 bases for V and 2 bases for J; bases not matched to a gene: 8. The CDR3 totals 16 residues. For the CDR3, the DNA is TGTGCCAGCAGCCCTATAGCGGGGTTGGCCACAGATACGCAGTATTTT. This codes for CASSPIAGLATDTQYF.

The V gene is TRBV29-1, the J gene TRBJ2-7; 8 bases fit TRBD2. CDR3 size: 15 residues. Germline V gives CDR1 SQVTM, CDR2 ANQGSEA. The V segment lost 5 bases and the J segment 3 bases; nucleotides outside the gene matches: 12. CDR3 loop: CSVTTSEPGLYEQYF. The CDR3 DNA follows: TGCAGCGTTACGACTAGCGAGCCTGGCCTCTACGAGCAGTACTTC.

This clonotype has ten or more counts. The J gene is TRBJ2-1, the V gene TRBV7-2; the D call may be TRBD1 or TRBD2 (6 bases each). Germline-derived CDR1 and CDR2 are SGHTA and FQGNSA. The germline V and J ends were trimmed by 6 bases and 1 base, with 13 bases remaining between them. The CDR3 spans 15 residues. The CDR3 loop is CASRKGGVSYNEQFF. The CDR3 DNA follows: TGTGCCAGCAGGAAGGGGGGAGTATCCTACAATGAGCAGTTCTTC.